The rows below give T cell receptor beta chains drawn from one sample of a study of CD8+CD57+ T cells in acquired aplastic anemia. Via MiXCR, TCRdb re-called the reads, giving one row per CDR3 protein. This sample has about 290,000 distinct CDR3 sequences, with approximately 58% found just once. The specimen was sorted CD4+, CD8+, or CD8+CD57+ T cells (not recorded which) from PBMCs. Receptor source: a human donor with aplastic anemia. CDR3s include the opening cysteine and the closing phenylalanine or tryptophan. D genes are given only for firm matches. Some rows have no size entry. The others give once, few or many, or a class for an expanded clone.

>TRBV15|few|-|TRBJ1-1
TGTGCCACCAGCAGAGATAGACCATCTGAAGCTTTCTTT
CATSRDRPSEAFF
>TRBV7-3|few|TRBD1|TRBJ1-1
TGTGCCAGCAGTCAAACCGACAGGGCGAACACTGAAGCTTTCTTT
CASSQTDRANTEAFF
>TRBV7-3|-|-|TRBJ2-1
TGTGCCAGCAGCCCACCTGGAGGTAAGCAGTTCTTC
CASSPPGGKQFF
>TRBV24-1|-|-|TRBJ1-1
TGTGCCACCAGTGACGGATTGGACACTGAAGCTTTCTTT
CATSDGLDTEAFF
>TRBV7-3|-|TRBD2|TRBJ2-1
TGTGCCAGCAGCAGGGCACTAGCGGGGGACAATGAGCAGTTCTTC
CASSRALAGDNEQFF
>TRBV19|-|TRBD1|TRBJ1-5
TGTGCAAGTAGTACGTGGACAGGCAGCAATCAGCACCAGCATTTT
CASSTWTGSNQHQHF
>TRBV20-1|few|TRBD1|TRBJ2-1
TGCAGTTTAACAGGGGGCGTTGAGCAGTTCTTC
CSLTGGVEQFF
>TRBV6-5|-|-|TRBJ2-7
TGTGCCAGCAGCCGGGACCTAACCTACGAGCAGTACTTC
CASSRDLTYEQYF
>TRBV15|few|-|TRBJ2-7
TGTGCCACCAGCAGAGAGCACGTTTCCACCTACGAGCAGTACTTC
CATSREHVSTYEQYF
>TRBV19|-|-|TRBJ1-1
TGTGCCAGTAGCCAGACAGTTCTGAACACTGAAGCTTTCTTT
CASSQTVLNTEAFF
>TRBV5-5|-|TRBD2|TRBJ2-5
TGTGCCAGCAGCTTGTGGACTAGCGGGGACCAAGAGACCCAGTACTTC
CASSLWTSGDQETQYF
>TRBV10-3|few|TRBD1|TRBJ1-3
TGTGCCATCACCGAGGGACAGTGGAGCTCTGGAAACACCATATATTTT
CAITEGQWSSGNTIYF
>TRBV9|-|-|TRBJ2-3
TGTGCCAGCAGCGTAGCTGAGTACAATGAGCAGTATTTT
CASSVAEYNEQYF
>TRBV5-1|many|-|TRBJ2-2
TGCGCCAGCAGCTTGGACACAGGGAACACCGGGGAGCTGTTTTTT
CASSLDTGNTGELFF
>TRBV29-1|-|-|TRBJ2-5
TGCAGCGTTGCCCGGGTGGGGTACCAAGAGACCCAGTACTTC
CSVARVGYQETQYF
>TRBV29-1|-|TRBD2|TRBJ2-3
TGCAGCGGAAAACACACCGGGACTAGCGGGGGGAGCACAGATACGCAGTATTTT
CSGKHTGTSGGSTDTQYF
>TRBV12-3/TRBV12-4|-|-|TRBJ1-1
TGTGCCAGCAGCCGTCCAGGGGAGAACACTGAAGCTTTCTTT
CASSRPGENTEAFF
>TRBV7-9|-|TRBD2|TRBJ2-3
TGTGCCAGCAGCTTACACGGGGGGTCCACAGATACGCAGTATTTT
CASSLHGGSTDTQYF
>TRBV7-2|-|TRBD2|TRBJ2-3
TGTGCCAGCAGCTTACTTAGCGGGGGATCCACAGATACGCAGTATTTT
CASSLLSGGSTDTQYF
>TRBV6-2/TRBV6-3|-|-|TRBJ2-3
TGTGCCAGCAGTTACTCGGACACAGATACGCAGTATTTT
CASSYSDTDTQYF
>TRBV6-5|-|TRBD1|TRBJ2-5
TGTGCCAGCAGCAAAAGGGGACAGGGGGTGACAGCGGAGACCCAGTACTTC
CASSKRGQGVTAETQYF
>TRBV6-2/TRBV6-3|few|-|TRBJ1-4
TGTGCCAGCAGTTCGATTTTCTCTAATGAAAAACTGTTTTTT
CASSSIFSNEKLFF
>TRBV18|many|-|TRBJ1-1
TGTGCCAGCTCACCACTGCTAGATGTCACTGAAGCTTTCTTT
CASSPLLDVTEAFF
>TRBV7-8|-|TRBD1|TRBJ2-3
TGTGCCAGCAGCTCACTGCCTTTTTCAGGGGGAGCAGATACGCAGTATTTT
CASSSLPFSGGADTQYF
>TRBV19|-|-|TRBJ2-5
TGTGCCAGTACAAGTGGTAGCCGGCGGACCCAGTACTTC
CASTSGSRRTQYF